This section outlines one T cell receptor beta chain sequence together with its context. What antigen it recognizes has not been identified. Base-call qualities are not available, and no considerably larger clone is one nucleotide away. The data belong to a study of blood T cell repertoires in COVID-19 (dated by TCRdb to the early 2020s). Regarding the research as a whole: ImmuneRACE Cohort 3 recovered participants were defined by two consecutive negative NP/OP PCR tests, healthcare professional clearance, or symptom resolution. Samples covering the acute and convalescent phases of COVID-19 were provided by collaborators in the United States, Italy and Spain. The material from the prospective study consisted of cDNA or gDNA derived from T cells, B-cell-depleted T cells, or PBMCs. The dataset comprised deeply sampled blood TCRbeta repertoires from subjects exposed to, actively infected with, or recovered from COVID-19. A freely available public database, intended as a resource for researchers studying the immune response to SARS-CoV-2, is where the repertoires were released. The samples were drawn from two sources: the first 160 participants of the ongoing ImmuneRACE study, and over 950 subjects contributed by 6 global collaborators. Sample metadata almost always included a de-identified subject ID, COVID-19 status, age in years and sex. Where HLA class I and class II types were available, the types were taken from metadata supplied by the sample provider, not from assay-based typing.

The CDR3, cysteine through phenylalanine, is 19 amino acids long. Of the read, only the CDR3 DNA is kept; its 57 bases are in frame from base 1. Trimming costs V 4 bases and J 6 bases, and their ends lie 30 bases apart. Looking up the germline V gene (reference sequence) yields CDR1 PRHDT and CDR2 FYEKMQ. TCRbeta CDR3 regions were amplified from genomic DNA by means of the immunoSEQ Assay, a bias-controlled multiplex PCR. In the source study's methods: Within the assay, amplification of reference gene primers was used to estimate how many nucleated cells each sample contained. To quantify the absolute abundance of each unique TCRbeta CDR3 rearrangement, sequence reads were collapsed and filtered. For each sample, productive Simpson clonality was calculated as the square root of Simpson's diversity index over productive rearrangements. TCRdb re-hosts the immuneACCESS table, in-frame sequences only. Its copies lack some clones; in the studies checked, an unresolved V gene accounts for under half of them, and the cause for the rest is not known. V, J and clone size derive from that table, while D and trimming were established from the DNA sequence. This sample gives some 200,000 clones in total; around 87% of them show up just once. Of the sample, roughly 7.1% is held by the ten largest clones.

Broader findings and caveats from the paper: The amount of clinical and demographic metadata varied by source and participant and was provided uncurated.

Enrolling through a virtual design, the prospective study's participants ranged in age from about 18 to 100 years and lived across 24 United States geographic areas. To assign participants to cohorts, the prospective study relied on clinical history that participants themselves reported in a screening survey and a study questionnaire. Each participant in the prospective study had whole blood, serum and a nasopharyngeal or oropharyngeal swab collected by mobile phlebotomists. Over a roughly 2-month period, participants in the prospective study had the option of providing additional blood draws and questionnaires. Before DNA extraction, prospective study blood samples were shipped either frozen or at room temperature.

The V and J genes are TRBV13 and TRBJ2-5; a weak D assignment points to TRBD2 (8 bases agree). The clonotype was recovered from a young man in a cohort exposed to, infected with or recovered from COVID-19 (not recorded which). Material: PBMCs or T cells enriched from blood (not recorded which). In nucleotides, the sequence is TGTGCCAGCAGCTACCCCTTACTAGCGGCGGGGTCAGGGGGGAAGACCCAGTACTTC. Its protein is CASSYPLLAAGSGGKTQYF.